The 3 T cell receptor beta chains reported below all come from one sample, sequenced in a study of T-cell reconstitution after alpha-beta-depleted transplantation in children. TCRbeta library preparation incorporated unique molecular identifiers. TCRdb re-called the PCR reads through MiXCR, storing one row per CDR3 protein. The sample has fewer than 700,000 distinct CDR3 sequences; about 23% are singletons. This specimen consisted of PBMCs, mostly from graft donor cells, obtained 360 days after TCRalphabeta/CD19-depleted stem cell transplant. These receptors were obtained from a boy under two years old who had a stem cell transplant for acute myeloid leukemia, so the T cells may come from the graft donor.

This clonotype has only a few counts. The V and J genes are TRBV20-1 and TRBJ2-6; 13 bases line up with TRBD2. The J segment lost 2 bases and the V segment lost 1 base, leaving 8 bases of the junction unmatched. CDR3 length: 19 amino acids. Germline V lookup: CDR1 DFQATT, CDR2 SNEGSKA (reference sequence). CDR3 residues: CSARVTSGGAEAGANVLTF. CDR3 nucleotide sequence: TGCAGTGCTAGAGTTACTAGCGGGGGGGCCGAGGCTGGGGCCAACGTCCTGACTTTC.

This clonotype was observed many times. The gene calls are TRBV5-5 and TRBJ1-5; TRBD1 aligns across 7 bases. Unmatched junction bases numbered 3, after V lost 3 bases and J lost 0 bases. The CDR3 runs to 15 residues. The germline V gene encodes CDR1 SGHKS and CDR2 YYEKEE (reference sequence). Written as DNA, the CDR3 is TGTGCCAGCAGCTCAGGACAGGATAGCAATCAGCCCCAGCATTTT. Translated, it gives CASSSGQDSNQPQHF.

This chain connects TRBV6-5 to TRBJ2-1; the D gene is possibly TRBD1 (5 bases). CDR3 size: 11 residues. Germline lookup yields CDR1 MNHEY and CDR2 SVGAGI. The V end was cut by 8 bases, the J end by 8 bases, with 10 bases between. CDR3 bases: TGTGCCAGCGGGGCGCTCGATGAGCAGTTCTTC. Its translation: CASGALDEQFF.